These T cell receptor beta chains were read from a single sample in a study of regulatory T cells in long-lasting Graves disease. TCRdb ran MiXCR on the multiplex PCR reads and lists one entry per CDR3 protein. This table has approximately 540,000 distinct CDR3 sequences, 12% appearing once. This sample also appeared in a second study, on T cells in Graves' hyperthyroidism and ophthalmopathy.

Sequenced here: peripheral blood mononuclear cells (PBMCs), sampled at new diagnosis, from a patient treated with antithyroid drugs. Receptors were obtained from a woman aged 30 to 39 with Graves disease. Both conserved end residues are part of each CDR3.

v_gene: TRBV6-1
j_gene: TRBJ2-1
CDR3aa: CASSVAPRGAEQFF

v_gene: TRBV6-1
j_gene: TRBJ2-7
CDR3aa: CASSDRGRDEQYF

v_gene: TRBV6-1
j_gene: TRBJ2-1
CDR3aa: CASNRAGGEGNEQFF

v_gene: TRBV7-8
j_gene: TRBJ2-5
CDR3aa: CASSLVVLAGPKETQYF

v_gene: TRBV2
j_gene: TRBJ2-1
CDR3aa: CASSRKGNYNEQFF

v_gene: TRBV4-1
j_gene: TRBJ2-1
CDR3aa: CASSQVLFRGNAPEQFF

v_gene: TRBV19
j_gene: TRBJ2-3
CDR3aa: CASRMIDSTDTQYF

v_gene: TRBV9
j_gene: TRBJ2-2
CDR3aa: CASSPSGGLVPGELFF

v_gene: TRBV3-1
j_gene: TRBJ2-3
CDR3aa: CASSQVGGSFTDTQYF

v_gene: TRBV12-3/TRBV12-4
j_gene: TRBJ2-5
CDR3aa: CASSLTPKQETQYF

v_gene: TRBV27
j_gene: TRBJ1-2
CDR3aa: CASSFLAGSGYTF

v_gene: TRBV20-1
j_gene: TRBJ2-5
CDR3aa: CSARQGLETQYF

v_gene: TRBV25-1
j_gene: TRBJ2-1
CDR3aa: CASSGQREGPRVGYNEQFF

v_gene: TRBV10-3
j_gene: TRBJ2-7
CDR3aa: CAISETFSRGTNEQYF

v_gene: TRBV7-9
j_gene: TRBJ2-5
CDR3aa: CASSLGSASGRRGETQYF

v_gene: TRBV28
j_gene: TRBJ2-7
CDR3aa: CASSLSGGGGEQYF

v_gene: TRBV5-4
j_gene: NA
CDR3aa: CASSKDRVWETQYF

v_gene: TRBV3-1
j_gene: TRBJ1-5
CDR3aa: CASSQDITRGPQHF

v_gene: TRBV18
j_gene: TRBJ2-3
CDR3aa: CASSMDREGPYF

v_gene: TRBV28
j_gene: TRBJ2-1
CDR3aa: CASSFLGQGNEQFF

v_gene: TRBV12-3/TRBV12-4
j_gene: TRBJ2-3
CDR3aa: CASSLSPGCTDTQYF

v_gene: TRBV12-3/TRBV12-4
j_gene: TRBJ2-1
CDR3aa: CASSLNRGAEQFF

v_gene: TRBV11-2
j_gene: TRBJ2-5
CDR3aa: CASSLPGQIVGSETQYF

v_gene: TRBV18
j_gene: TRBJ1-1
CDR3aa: CASSSKMGNMNTEAFF

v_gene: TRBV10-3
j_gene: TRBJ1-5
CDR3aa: CAIARQSNQPQHF